A selection of T cell receptor beta chains follows, all from one sample in a study of cytomegalovirus exposure and HLA in healthy donors. The protocol was immunoSEQ multiplex PCR, while the TCRdb copy is restricted to in-frame clones and leaves out a portion. The sample contains about 160,000 clones, less than 85% of which appear only once. The specimen was PBMCs. The receptors shown here come from a man in his sixties in good health and CMV-seronegative. Each CDR3 is given with its conserved first and last residue. A D gene is named only where the DNA matches it firmly. The listing skips clone size in some rows; elsewhere it reads once, few, many or a size class.

d_gene | abundance | j_gene | v_gene | CDR3aa
TRBD1 | - | TRBJ2-1 | TRBV19 | CASTRDRGIYNEQFF
- | - | TRBJ1-1 | TRBV7-3 | CASSAQGNTEAFF
TRBD1 | - | TRBJ2-5 | TRBV2 | CASWTGSQETQYF
- | - | TRBJ1-6 | TRBV27 | CASSLGTYSPLHF
- | - | TRBJ2-7 | TRBV30 | CAWSGGTWGYEQYF
TRBD1 | - | TRBJ1-5 | TRBV9 | CASSVGSGQGDNQPQHF
- | - | TRBJ1-1 | TRBV5-4 | CASSLRGTEAFF
- | few | TRBJ1-5 | TRBV6-6 | CASTGGNGNQPQHF
- | - | - | TRBV11-2 | CASSLGRSGEQYF
TRBD2 | - | TRBJ2-1 | TRBV6-1 | CASSVFLAGIGNNEQFF
TRBD2 | few | TRBJ2-7 | TRBV7-2 | CASSMGLAAEYF
- | - | TRBJ2-5 | TRBV7-9 | CSSSLALAPRAQETQYF
TRBD1 | - | TRBJ2-3 | TRBV7-7 | CASSLGQGTNTQYF
- | - | TRBJ2-1 | TRBV7-9 | CSSSLSGDEQFF
TRBD1 | - | TRBJ1-2 | TRBV7-9 | CSSSSQQGVYGYTF
TRBD2 | - | TRBJ2-3 | TRBV5-4 | CASSQRLAGPSTDTQYF
- | few | TRBJ1-2 | TRBV7-2 | CASSRGDRGGYTF
TRBD2 | - | TRBJ2-1 | TRBV9 | CASSVGSGGASYNEQFF
TRBD2 | - | TRBJ2-5 | TRBV5-1 | CASSLGLAGASLQETQYF
- | - | TRBJ2-3 | TRBV19 | CASSLTGLPTDTQYF
TRBD1 | - | TRBJ2-7 | TRBV6-6 | CASRLTGATYEQYF
- | - | TRBJ2-2 | TRBV27 | CASTTRGYGELFF
- | - | TRBJ1-6 | TRBV11-2 | CASSFRGQYNSPLHF